These 29 T cell receptor beta chains were sequenced from one sample in a study of blood T cells in healthy people across ages. For the second PCR, which ran for about 7 to 11 cycles, a sample-barcoded 5' primer and a J-beta primer mix were used. MiXCR was run by TCRdb on the 5' RACE reads, yielding one entry per CDR3 protein. The profile shows roughly 2 million distinct CDR3 sequences, roughly 49% of them singletons. Sequenced: blood. Receptor source: a woman between 40 and 55 years old in good health.

The CDR3 DNA is TGCAGCGTTGAGGGACAGGGGGTCGTCGGGGAGCTGTTTTTT. As protein: CSVEGQGVVGELFF. This chain connects TRBV29-1 to TRBJ2-2; TRBD1 matches 11 bases. The V gene's germline CDR1 is SQVTM and CDR2 ANQGSEA. The CDR3 is 14 residues long. J gave up 7 bases and V 3 bases, and 4 bases lay outside the gene matches.

V and J are TRBV20-1 and TRBJ1-4, with D maybe TRBD1 (6 bases). Germline CDR1 is DFQATT and CDR2 is SNEGSKA (reference sequence). This CDR3 is built from 13 residues. V was shortened by 3 bases and J by 7 bases, with 12 bases between the two germline ends. The DNA of the CDR3 is TGCAGTGCTAGTGATAGGGGGGGTGAAAAACTGTTTTTT. This translates into CSASDRGGEKLFF.

DNA for the CDR3: TGTGCCAGCAGACGCCGGACAGGGGGAGCCTACCTCTATGGCTACACCTTC. Translation gives CASRRRTGGAYLYGYTF. The rearrangement links TRBV6-2 or TRBV6-3 to TRBJ1-2; 10 nucleotides align to TRBD1. With V trimmed by 6 bases and J by 4 bases, 14 bases remained unmatched. The CDR3 contains 17 residues. Germline loops: CDR1 MNHEY, CDR2 SVGEGT.

This clonotype was recorded a few times. The chain is built from TRBV9 and TRBJ2-1; the D gene is possibly TRBD2 (6 bases). Germline lookup yields CDR1 SGDLS and CDR2 YYNGEE. The CDR3 covers 16 residues. V was shortened by 2 bases and J by 4 bases, with 16 bases between the two germline ends. The CDR3 spells CASSVGWGGGYNEQFF. DNA for the CDR3: TGTGCCAGCAGCGTGGGATGGGGAGGAGGATACAATGAGCAGTTCTTC.

The chain joins TRBV5-1 to TRBJ1-1; TRBD1 might be the D (6 bases). V was clipped by 10 bases and J by 8 bases, with 18 bases between them. The CDR3 is 12 residues long. Germline assignment: CDR1 SGHRS and CDR2 YFSETQ. The CDR3 coding sequence is TGCGCCTCGGGGGGCTCGGCGAACGAAGCTTTCTTT. Protein product: CASGGSANEAFF.

This clonotype occurred a few times. The chain is built from TRBV15 and TRBJ2-3; D remains unclear. The germline V gene encodes CDR1 LNHNV and CDR2 YYDKDF (reference sequence). V was shortened by 4 bases and J by 0 bases, with 14 bases between the two germline ends. CDR3 length: 16 amino acids. The CDR3 bases are TGTGCCACCAGCAAATTGACTGGTACTAGCACAGATACGCAGTATTTT. Translating it yields CATSKLTGTSTDTQYF.

The genes are TRBV12-3 or TRBV12-4 and TRBJ2-5, with 11 nucleotides matching TRBD2. The CDR3 sequence is 14 residues long. V lost 5 bases to trimming and J lost 6 bases; unmatched junction nucleotides: 5. As DNA, the CDR3 is TGTGCCAGCAGTCTGACTAGCGGGGTAAAGACCCAGTACTTC. Translation: CASSLTSGVKTQYF.

Comments on this clonotype: An end of the junction does not agree with germline; a read error may underlie this. This rearrangement joins TRBV4-3 to TRBJ2-7; 7 nucleotides align to TRBD2. CDR3 length: 15 amino acids. The germline V gene has CDR1 LGHNA and CDR2 YSLEER. CDR3 sequence: CASGQDREAPYEQYF. CDR3 nucleotides: TGCGCCAGCGGCCAAGATCGGGAGGCCCCCTACGAGCAGTACTTC.

V is TRBV9 and J is TRBJ2-5, with 8 positions matching TRBD2. The J segment lost 2 bases and the V segment lost 4 bases, leaving 10 bases of the junction unmatched. This CDR3 contains 16 residues. The germline gives CDR1 SGDLS, CDR2 YYNGEE. The DNA for the CDR3 is TGTGCCAGCAGCCTAGGCGGCGGGGGGCCACAAGAGACCCAGTACTTC. It specifies CASSLGGGGPQETQYF.

The chain recombines TRBV12-3 or TRBV12-4 with TRBJ2-1; tentatively, D is TRBD2 (6 bases). CDR3 size: 11 residues. The V and J ends lost 5 bases and 15 bases respectively, with 14 bases between them. CDR3 DNA sequence: TGTGCCAGCAGTCCGAGTAGCGGTCCGTTCTTC. Translation gives CASSPSSGPFF.

This clonotype was picked up many times. The chain employs TRBV7-3 and TRBJ2-1; D may be TRBD2 (5 bases). Germline CDR1 reads SGHTA; CDR2 reads FQGTGA. The CDR3 runs to 15 residues. Between the trimmed V and J ends, which lost 1 base and 0 bases, there was a span of 7 bases. The CDR3 protein is CASSLSSASYNEQFF. The CDR3 nucleotides are TGTGCCAGCAGCTTAAGTAGCGCCTCCTACAATGAGCAGTTCTTC.

This clonotype appeared a few times. V usage is TRBV20-1 and J usage is TRBJ2-1, with 9 bases that match TRBD2. The CDR3 totals 16 residues. The ends lost 1 base at V and 8 bases at J; junction bases unmatched: 12. Germline CDR1 DFQATT, CDR2 SNEGSKA (reference sequence). CDR3 loop: CSARGGEAGGVYEQFF. CDR3 DNA sequence: TGCAGTGCTAGAGGAGGGGAAGCGGGGGGTGTTTATGAGCAGTTCTTC.

A few counts support this clonotype. The chain recombines TRBV10-3 with TRBJ1-6; unclear D gene. With 3 bases removed from V and 0 bases from J, the gap between germline ends came to 15 bases. The CDR3 is 18 amino acids. CDR1 and CDR2 from the germline V gene are ENHRY and SYGVKD. CDR3 DNA sequence: TGTGCCATCAGTGAAATTGGCAGTCCGAGCTCCTATAATTCACCCCTCCACTTT. Residues: CAISEIGSPSSYNSPLHF.

The rearrangement joins TRBV5-1 to TRBJ2-6; 10 nucleotides align to TRBD1. The germline V gene encodes CDR1 SGHRS and CDR2 YFSETQ. This CDR3 is 19 amino acids long. V shed 7 bases, J shed 0 bases, and the junction held 13 bases outside the gene matches. CDR3 loop: CASYLHPGTGVSGANVLTF. Here the CDR3 DNA reads TGCGCCAGCTATCTTCACCCCGGGACAGGGGTCTCTGGGGCCAACGTCCTGACTTTC.

V gene TRBV5-5 combines with J gene TRBJ2-3; 11 bases are a match to TRBD2. The V gene end was trimmed by 2 bases and the J gene end by 0 bases; junction bases not matched to a gene: 11. The CDR3 length is 19 residues. Germline CDR1 reads SGHKS; CDR2 reads YYEKEE (reference sequence). The CDR3 nucleotides read TGTGCCAGCAGCTTTCGGGCTAGCGGGGGGCCGTCTAGCACAGATACGCAGTATTTT. This encodes CASSFRASGGPSSTDTQYF.

This chain joins TRBV6-4 and TRBJ2-7; 9 bases line up with TRBD1. The CDR3 totals 17 residues. The V and J ends lost 8 bases and 3 bases, in that order; junction bases with no gene match: 17. The germline gives CDR1 MRHNA, CDR2 SNTAGT. CDR3 in amino acids: CASLGQGRPLGDYEQYF. The CDR3 DNA follows: TGTGCCAGCTTGGGACAGGGTAGGCCATTAGGGGACTACGAGCAGTACTTC.

This clonotype was seen at least ten times. The chain carries TRBV7-6 and TRBJ2-7; TRBD1 matches 9 bases. The V gene end was trimmed by 5 bases and the J gene end by 4 bases; junction bases not matched to a gene: 6. The CDR3 extends over 14 amino acids. Per the germline V gene, CDR1 is SGHVS and CDR2 is FNYEAQ. In nucleotides, the CDR3 is TGTGCCAGCAGCAAACAGGGGGCGACGTACGAGCAGTACTTC. Translated: CASSKQGATYEQYF.

This clonotype has just a few counts. CDR3 residues: CASSLQGGFNNEQFF. CDR3 bases: TGTGCCAGCAGTTTACAGGGGGGTTTCAACAATGAGCAGTTCTTC. The chain is built from TRBV28 and TRBJ2-1, with D maybe TRBD1 (7 bases). CDR3 length equals 15 residues. Trimming took 2 bases from V and 5 from J, leaving 13 bases between them. Germline lookup yields CDR1 MDHEN and CDR2 SYDVKM.

The J gene is TRBJ2-3, the V gene TRBV7-2, with 9 positions matching TRBD2. Germline assignment: CDR1 SGHTA and CDR2 FQGNSA. The CDR3 has 16 amino acids. With V trimmed by 4 bases and J by 1 base, 6 bases remained unmatched. The CDR3 here is CASSSNSGGGTDTQYF. CDR3 coding DNA: TGTGCCAGCAGCTCAAATAGCGGGGGAGGCACAGATACGCAGTATTTT.

The chain recombines TRBV11-2 with TRBJ2-1; maybe TRBD1 (6 bases). CDR1 and CDR2 from the germline V gene are SGHAT and FQNNGV. There are 15 residues in the CDR3. V lost 5 bases, J lost 6 bases, and 17 bases lay in between. DNA for the CDR3: TGTGCCAGCAGCCCCTACAGGGTTCGGTCCAATGAGCAGTTCTTC. Protein sequence: CASSPYRVRSNEQFF.

This clonotype was picked up a small number of times. This rearrangement joins TRBV7-2 to TRBJ1-2, with 9 bases matching TRBD1. The germline CDR1 and CDR2 sequences are SGHTA and FQGNSA. Trimming at V came to 7 bases and at J to 3 bases, leaving 6 bases not matched to a gene. This CDR3 contains 14 residues. CDR3 protein: CASTGDRGDYGYTF. CDR3 nucleotide sequence: TGTGCCAGCACCGGAGACAGGGGGGACTATGGCTACACCTTC. The full variable domain, with the rest looked up from reference TRBV7-2 and TRBJ1-2, is GAGVSQSPSNKVTEKGKDVELRCDPISGHTALYWYRQSLGQGLEFLIYFQGNSAPDKSGLPSDRFSAERTGGSVSTLTIQRTQQEDSAVYLCASTGDRGDYGYTFGSGTRLTVV.

This chain links TRBV29-1 with TRBJ2-7; maybe TRBD1 (5 bases). The length of the CDR3 is 14 residues. The V end was cut by 1 base, the J end by 3 bases, with 13 bases between. CDR1 and CDR2 (germline): SQVTM, ANQGSEA. The CDR3: CSVEVRSQGYEQYF. The CDR3, as DNA: TGCAGCGTTGAAGTTCGATCGCAGGGCTACGAGCAGTACTTC.

V gene TRBV15 combines with J gene TRBJ1-2; TRBD1 agrees at 11 bases. This CDR3 contains 15 residues. The J segment lost 8 bases and the V segment lost 1 base, leaving 6 bases of the junction unmatched. Germline CDR1 LNHNV, CDR2 YYDKDF (reference sequence). The CDR3 DNA reads as TGTGCCACCAGCAGAGCCGGGACAGGGGGTAGCGGCTACACCTTC. Translating gives CATSRAGTGGSGYTF.

CDR3 residues: CASHYQGQRTDTQYF. The CDR3 nucleotides read TGTGCCAGCCACTATCAGGGTCAGCGGACAGATACGCAGTATTTT. V gene TRBV6-2 or TRBV6-3 combines with J gene TRBJ2-3; TRBD1 or TRBD2 may be the D gene (5 bases each). The CDR3 runs 15 residues. CDR1 and CDR2 (germline): MNHEY, SVGEGT. The germline V and J ends were trimmed by 8 bases and 3 bases, with 18 bases remaining between them.

J is TRBJ2-1 and V is TRBV3-1; the D gene could be TRBD1 or TRBD2 (5 bases each). The CDR3 spans 17 residues. V gave up 0 bases and J gave up 4 bases, with 16 bases separating them. Germline loops: CDR1 LGHDT, CDR2 YNNKEL (reference sequence). CDR3: CASSQEARGRFYNEQFF. For the CDR3, the DNA is TGTGCCAGCAGCCAAGAAGCTCGGGGCAGGTTTTACAATGAGCAGTTCTTC.

The rearrangement joins TRBV4-3 to TRBJ2-4, with 12 bases lining up with TRBD2. The J call may be in error: the DNA end matches TRBJ2-7 better. This CDR3 region has 17 residues. Germline CDR1 and CDR2: LGHNA and YSLEER. The DNA of the CDR3 is TGCGCCAGCAGCCAAGATCTAGGACTAGCGGGGCATTACGAGCAGTACTTC. It specifies CASSQDLGLAGHYEQYF.

V and J are TRBV6-5 and TRBJ1-1; D is perhaps TRBD1 (6 bases). CDR3 size: 13 residues. The germline V and J ends were trimmed by 5 bases and 8 bases, with 15 bases remaining between them. Germline lookup yields CDR1 MNHEY and CDR2 SVGAGI. CDR3 nucleotides: TGTGCCAGCAGTGACTTGGGGGCCCGAGAAGCTTTCTTT. Residues: CASSDLGAREAFF.

This clonotype was counted a few times. The DNA for the CDR3 is TGCGCCAGCAGCCAAGTGGCCCAGGGATACGATGGCTACACCTTC. As protein: CASSQVAQGYDGYTF. The chain uses TRBV4-1 and TRBJ1-2; D is possibly TRBD1 (5 bases). The V end lost 1 base, the J end lost 6 bases, and 15 bases lay between the germline ends. Germline CDR1 is MGHRA and CDR2 is YSYEKL. This CDR3 comprises 15 residues.

The chain combines TRBV6-6 with TRBJ2-1; D is possibly TRBD1 (5 bases). In germline, CDR1 is MNHNY, CDR2 SVGAGI (reference sequence). With 6 bases removed from V and 7 bases from J, the gap between germline ends came to 13 bases. The CDR3 sequence is 13 residues long. CDR3 DNA sequence: TGTGCCAGCAGCTTCACCCAGGGAAATGAGCAGTTCTTC. Translated: CASSFTQGNEQFF.